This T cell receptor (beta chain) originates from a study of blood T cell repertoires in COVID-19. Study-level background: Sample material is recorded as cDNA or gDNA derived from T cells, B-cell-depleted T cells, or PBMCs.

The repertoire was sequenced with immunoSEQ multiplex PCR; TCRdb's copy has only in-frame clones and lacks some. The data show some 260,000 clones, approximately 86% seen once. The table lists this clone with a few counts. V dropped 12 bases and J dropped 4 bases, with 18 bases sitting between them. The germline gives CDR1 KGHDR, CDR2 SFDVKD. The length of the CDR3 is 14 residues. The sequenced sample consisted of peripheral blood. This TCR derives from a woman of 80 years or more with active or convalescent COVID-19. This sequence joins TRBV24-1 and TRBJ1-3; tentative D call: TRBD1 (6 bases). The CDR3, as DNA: TGTGCCTCTGAAGATGGGCAGGGGGGAAACACCATATATTTT. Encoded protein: CASEDGQGGNTIYF.